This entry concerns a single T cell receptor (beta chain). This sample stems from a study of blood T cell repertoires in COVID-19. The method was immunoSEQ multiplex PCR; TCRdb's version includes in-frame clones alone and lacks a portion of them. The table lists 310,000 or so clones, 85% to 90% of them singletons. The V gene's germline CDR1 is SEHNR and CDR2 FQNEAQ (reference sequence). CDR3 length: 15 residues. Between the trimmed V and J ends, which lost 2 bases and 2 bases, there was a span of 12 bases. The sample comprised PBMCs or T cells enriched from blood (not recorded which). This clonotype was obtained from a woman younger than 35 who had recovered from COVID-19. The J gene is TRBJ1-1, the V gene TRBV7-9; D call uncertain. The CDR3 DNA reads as TGTGCCAGCAGCTTATTGAGAATAAGAAACACTGAAGCTTTCTTT. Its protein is CASSLLRIRNTEAFF.